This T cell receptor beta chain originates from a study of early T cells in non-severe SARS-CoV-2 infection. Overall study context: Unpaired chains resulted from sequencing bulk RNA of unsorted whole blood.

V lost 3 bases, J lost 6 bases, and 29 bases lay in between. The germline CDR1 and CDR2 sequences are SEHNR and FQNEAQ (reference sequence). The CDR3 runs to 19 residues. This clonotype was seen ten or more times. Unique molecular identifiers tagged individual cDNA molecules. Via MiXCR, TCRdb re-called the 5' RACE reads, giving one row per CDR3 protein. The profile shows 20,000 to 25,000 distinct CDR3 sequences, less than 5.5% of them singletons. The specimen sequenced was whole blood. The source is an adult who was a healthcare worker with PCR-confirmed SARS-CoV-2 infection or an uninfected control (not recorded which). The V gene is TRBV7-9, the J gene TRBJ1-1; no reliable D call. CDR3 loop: CASSFGRSRWGAEKAEAFF. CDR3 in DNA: TGTGCCAGCAGCTTCGGGCGGTCCCGGTGGGGTGCAGAGAAGGCTGAAGCTTTCTTT.